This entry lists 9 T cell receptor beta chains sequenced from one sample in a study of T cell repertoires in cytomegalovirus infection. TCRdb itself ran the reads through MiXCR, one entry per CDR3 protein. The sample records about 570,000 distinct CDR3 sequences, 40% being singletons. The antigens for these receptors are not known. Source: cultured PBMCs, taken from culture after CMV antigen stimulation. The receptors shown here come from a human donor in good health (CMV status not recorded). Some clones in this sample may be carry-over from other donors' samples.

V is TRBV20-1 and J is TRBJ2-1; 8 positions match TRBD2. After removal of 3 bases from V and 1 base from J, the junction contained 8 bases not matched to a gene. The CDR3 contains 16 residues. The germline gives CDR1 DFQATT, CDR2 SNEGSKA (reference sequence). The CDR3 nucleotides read TGCAGTGCTAGGGGCACTTCGGGGGGGTCCTACAATGAGCAGTTCTTC. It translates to CSARGTSGGSYNEQFF.

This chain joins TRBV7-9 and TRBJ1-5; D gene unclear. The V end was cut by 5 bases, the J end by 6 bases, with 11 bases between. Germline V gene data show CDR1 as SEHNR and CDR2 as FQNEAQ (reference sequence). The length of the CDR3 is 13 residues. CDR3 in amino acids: CASSPPGSQPQHF. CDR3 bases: TGTGCCAGCAGCCCTCCGGGGAGTCAGCCCCAGCATTTT.

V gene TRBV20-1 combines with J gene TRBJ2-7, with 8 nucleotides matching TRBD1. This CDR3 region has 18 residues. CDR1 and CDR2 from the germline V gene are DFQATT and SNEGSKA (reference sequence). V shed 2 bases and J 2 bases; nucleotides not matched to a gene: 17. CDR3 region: CSARRTGMGWQDAYEQYF. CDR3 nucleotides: TGCAGTGCTAGAAGGACAGGGATGGGGTGGCAAGATGCCTACGAGCAGTACTTC.

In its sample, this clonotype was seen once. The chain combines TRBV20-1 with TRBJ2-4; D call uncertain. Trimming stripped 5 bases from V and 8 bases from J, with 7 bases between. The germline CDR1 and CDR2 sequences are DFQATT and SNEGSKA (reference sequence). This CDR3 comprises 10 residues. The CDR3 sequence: CSALGDIQYF. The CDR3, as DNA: TGCAGTGCTCTTGGGGACATTCAGTACTTC.

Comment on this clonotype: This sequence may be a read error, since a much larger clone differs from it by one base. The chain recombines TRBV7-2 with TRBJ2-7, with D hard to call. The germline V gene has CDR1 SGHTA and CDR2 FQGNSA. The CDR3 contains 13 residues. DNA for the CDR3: TGTGCCAACAGCTTAGCCCGTACCTACGAGCAGTACTTC. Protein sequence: CANSLARTYEQYF.

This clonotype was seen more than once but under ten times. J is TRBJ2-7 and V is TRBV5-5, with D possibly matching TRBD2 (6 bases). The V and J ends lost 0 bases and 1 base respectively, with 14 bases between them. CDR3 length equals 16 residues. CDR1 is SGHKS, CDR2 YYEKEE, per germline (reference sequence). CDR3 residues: CASSLAAGLASYEQYF. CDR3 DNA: TGTGCCAGCAGCTTGGCCGCGGGGCTAGCTTCCTACGAGCAGTACTTC.

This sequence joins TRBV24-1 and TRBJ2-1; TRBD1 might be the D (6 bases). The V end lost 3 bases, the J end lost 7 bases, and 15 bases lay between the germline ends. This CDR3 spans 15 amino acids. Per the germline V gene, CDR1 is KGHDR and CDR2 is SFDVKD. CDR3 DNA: TGTGCCACCAGTGATGCCGGGACATGGGCGAATGAGCAGTTCTTC. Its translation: CATSDAGTWANEQFF.

CDR3 DNA sequence: TGTGCCAGCAGGACGGGACAGAGTTCACCCCTCCACTTT. Its translation is CASRTGQSSPLHF. J is TRBJ1-6 and V is TRBV2; 7 positions agree with TRBD1. The V gene's germline CDR1 is SNHLY and CDR2 FYNNEI. This CDR3 has 13 amino acids. Germline trimming cut 6 bases from V and 9 bases from J; bases unmatched to any gene: 5.

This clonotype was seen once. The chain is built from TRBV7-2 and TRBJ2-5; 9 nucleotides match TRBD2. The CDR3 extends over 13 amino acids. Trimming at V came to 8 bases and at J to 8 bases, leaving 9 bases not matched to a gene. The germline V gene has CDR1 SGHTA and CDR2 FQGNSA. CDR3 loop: CASLVAGGGTQYF. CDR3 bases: TGTGCCAGCTTAGTGGCGGGGGGGGGAACCCAGTACTTC.